Below are 30 T cell receptor beta chains sequenced from a single sample in a study of T cells expressing NK-cell markers (dated by TCRdb to 2020 to 2022). Libraries came from 5' RACE. The listed sequencing device is Illumina HiSeq 2000. TCRdb reprocessed the public reads and reports one entry per CDR3 protein sequence, without DNA. The sample has about 260,000 distinct CDR3 sequences on record. Of the sample, around 0.42% falls within the top ten clones. Sequencing was carried out using blood T cells: a sorted CD56 or NKG2C T cell subset, CD4+ or CD8+ T cells, or bulk PBMC T cells (not recorded which). These receptors were taken from a man between 18 and 29 years old in good health. Donor details come from another sample of the same person, matched by shared clones.

The chain employs TRBV6-5 and TRBJ2-3; there is no DNA to check the TCRdb D call of TRBD1. The CDR3 extends over 12 amino acids. Germline-derived CDR1 and CDR2 are MNHEY and SVGAGI. Here the CDR3 reads CASRDGADTQYF.

The chain links TRBV6-5 to TRBJ2-2; TCRdb gives TRBD2 as the D gene, but with no DNA this cannot be confirmed. The CDR3 sequence is 17 residues long. From germline, CDR1 is MNHEY and CDR2 SVGAGI. The CDR3 spells CASYPSGIIGGPGELFF.

The chain couples TRBV6-1 to TRBJ2-1; TCRdb's D call of TRBD2 is untestable without DNA. The V gene's germline CDR1 is MNHNS and CDR2 SASEGT. The CDR3 sequence is 13 residues long. This CDR3 reads CASGTSVYNEQFF.

The rearrangement joins TRBV20-1 to TRBJ2-7; the D call of TRBD1 rests on TCRdb alone, since no DNA is present to check it. This CDR3 has 15 residues. Germline V gene lookup returns CDR1 DFQATT and CDR2 SNEGSKA (reference sequence). The CDR3 sequence: CSARDPPGQGSSQYF.

The V call is TRBV5-1, the J call TRBJ2-2; TCRdb returns TRBD2, unconfirmable since there is no DNA. CDR1 is SGHRS, CDR2 YFSETQ, per germline. CDR3 size: 16 residues. The CDR3 is CASSWTAQIQSGELFF.

The chain employs TRBV21-1 and TRBJ2-1; the TCRdb D gene call, TRBD1, has no DNA to confirm it. TRBV21-1 is assigned pseudogene status. The CDR3 loop spans 13 amino acids. CDR3: CASRGLQGVEQFF.

The CDR3 loop is CASSRRDSSQETQYF. This chain joins TRBV6-1 and TRBJ2-5; the D gene TCRdb calls, TRBD1, cannot be checked with no DNA. Germline assignment: CDR1 MNHNS and CDR2 SASEGT. CDR3 length: 15 residues.

CDR3 region: CAISAEGPRETQYF. The chain carries TRBV10-3 and TRBJ2-5. This CDR3 contains 14 residues. Germline V gene data show CDR1 as ENHRY and CDR2 as SYGVKD.

The chain employs TRBV20-1 and TRBJ2-1; the D call from TCRdb, TRBD2, cannot be confirmed without DNA. CDR1 and CDR2 (germline): DFQATT, SNEGSKA (reference sequence). The length of the CDR3 is 14 residues. Here the CDR3 reads CSASTGTSINEQFF.

The V call is TRBV20-1, the J call TRBJ2-7; TCRdb's assignment of TRBD2 cannot be checked, as there is no DNA. CDR1 and CDR2 from the germline V gene are DFQATT and SNEGSKA (reference sequence). There are 15 residues in the CDR3. CDR3 in amino acids: CSARDAGTSVYEQYF.

V gene TRBV24-1 combines with J gene TRBJ2-3; as DNA is missing, the TRBD2 call by TCRdb cannot be tested. CDR1 is KGHDR, CDR2 SFDVKD, per germline. The CDR3 consists of 15 residues. This chain's CDR3 is CATSAVTGGPDTQYF.

This rearrangement joins TRBV27 to TRBJ2-2; the TCRdb call, TRBD2, lacks DNA for checking. CDR1 is MNHEY and CDR2 is SMNVEV in the germline V gene (reference sequence). CDR3 length: 14 amino acids. The CDR3 reads CASRLSTSTGELFF.

The chain is built from TRBV6-5 and TRBJ1-1; TCRdb outputs TRBD1, but without DNA this stays unchecked. Germline V gene sequence: CDR1 MNHEY, CDR2 SVGAGI. This CDR3 spans 14 amino acids. CDR3 amino acids: CASRYRGEMAEAFF.

This chain links TRBV20-1 with TRBJ2-1; TCRdb's assignment of TRBD1 cannot be checked, as there is no DNA. CDR1 is DFQATT and CDR2 is SNEGSKA in the germline V gene (reference sequence). The length of the CDR3 is 15 residues. CDR3 region: CSARDLGAAYNEQFF.

The V and J genes are TRBV28 and TRBJ2-5; TCRdb proposes TRBD2, but this gene call is untestable without DNA. CDR1 and CDR2 from the germline V gene are MDHEN and SYDVKM. CDR3 length equals 16 residues. The CDR3 here is CASSLPISGYQETQYF.

This sequence joins TRBV29-1 and TRBJ2-2; TCRdb gives TRBD1 as the D gene, but with no DNA this cannot be confirmed. CDR1 and CDR2 (germline): SQVTM, ANQGSEA. The CDR3 sequence is 13 residues long. CDR3: CSVDVGATGELFF.

The rearrangement joins TRBV7-2 to TRBJ2-1. From germline, CDR1 is SGHTA and CDR2 FQGNSA. There are 15 residues in the CDR3. The chain's CDR3 is CASSSRQSSYNEQFF.

This chain joins TRBV19 and TRBJ2-1; no DNA is available, so the TRBD1 call from TCRdb remains unchecked. The CDR3 loop spans 16 amino acids. Germline CDR1 and CDR2: LNHDA and SQIVND (reference sequence). CDR3 sequence: CASSPPDRTPYNEQFF.

This chain links TRBV5-1 with TRBJ2-1; TCRdb proposes TRBD2, but this gene call is untestable without DNA. Per the germline V gene, CDR1 is SGHRS and CDR2 is YFSETQ. CDR3 length: 14 residues. The CDR3 loop is CASALAGSYNEQFF.

This chain connects TRBV28 to TRBJ2-7. The CDR3 is made up of 12 amino acids. Looked up from germline, CDR1 is MDHEN and CDR2 is SYDVKM. The CDR3 loop reads CASFQMAYEQYF.

The chain carries TRBV10-1 and TRBJ1-5. The germline V gene has CDR1 WNHNN and CDR2 SYGVQD (reference sequence). The CDR3 is made up of 13 amino acids. CDR3 region: CASSESFGAPQHF.

This chain uses TRBV21-1 with TRBJ1-2. TRBV21-1 is noted as a pseudogene. The CDR3 contains 12 residues. The CDR3 sequence: CASSKGLGGYTF.

J is TRBJ2-1 and V is TRBV20-1. The CDR3 is 14 residues long. CDR1 DFQATT and CDR2 SNEGSKA come from the germline V gene (reference sequence). CDR3 region: CSARAPRNDNEQFF.

V and J are TRBV10-3 and TRBJ2-5; TCRdb lists TRBD1, though no DNA is available to test this call. The V gene's germline CDR1 is ENHRY and CDR2 SYGVKD. This CDR3 region has 12 residues. The CDR3: CAIKNREETQYF.

The chain couples TRBV29-1 to TRBJ2-5; no DNA is available, so the TRBD1 call from TCRdb remains unchecked. In germline, CDR1 is SQVTM, CDR2 ANQGSEA. The CDR3 contains 13 residues. This chain's CDR3 is CSVGGQGGGTQYF.

The CDR3 spells CASSLKWPRDTQYF. V usage is TRBV7-9 and J usage is TRBJ2-3; TCRdb selects TRBD1, and the lack of DNA leaves this call unchecked. This CDR3 has 14 amino acids. Germline CDR1 reads SEHNR; CDR2 reads FQNEAQ (reference sequence).

V is TRBV6-2 or TRBV6-3 and J is TRBJ1-5. The germline V gene encodes CDR1 MNHEY and CDR2 SVGEGT. CDR3 length equals 14 residues. CDR3 region: CASSYSGSNQPQHF.

The genes are TRBV12-3 or TRBV12-4 and TRBJ1-2; the D call from TCRdb, TRBD1, cannot be confirmed without DNA. CDR3 size: 17 residues. CDR3 loop: CASSLEGTGGAHYGYTF.

This chain connects TRBV5-1 to TRBJ2-7; the D call of TRBD2 rests on TCRdb alone, since no DNA is present to check it. This CDR3 comprises 14 residues. The germline CDR1 and CDR2 sequences are SGHRS and YFSETQ. The CDR3 protein is CASSLEGQAYEQYF. Based on the CDR3 plus reference TRBV5-1 and TRBJ2-7, the full variable domain is KAGVTQTPRYLIKTRGQQVTLSCSPISGHRSVSWYQQTPGQGLQFLFEYFSETQRNKGNFPGRFSGRQFSNSRSEMNVSTLELGDSALYLCASSLEGQAYEQYFGPGTRLTVT.

V is TRBV5-1 and J is TRBJ2-1; without DNA, the TCRdb call of TRBD1 cannot be checked. This CDR3 spans 20 amino acids. Germline V CDR1 and CDR2: SGHRS, YFSETQ. CDR3 amino acids: CASSLGRDRESSRDRQVPFF.